Listed below are T cell receptor beta chains from one sample, sequenced in a study of shared clonotypes between healthy human individuals. Sequencing used immunoSEQ multiplex PCR; TCRdb keeps in-frame clones, though not all of them. The sample contains 2 million to 2.5 million clones, under 95% of which appear only once. The specimen sequenced was naive CD4+ T cells from PBMCs. These receptors were taken from a man aged 18 to 30 in good health. Some clones in this sample may be carry-over from other donors' samples. The CDR3 runs from the conserved cysteine through the conserved F or W. Each record gives: CDR3 protein, J gene, V gene.

CDR3: CASSLGYYGDEQYF; J: TRBJ2-7; V: TRBV11-3
CDR3: CASTPTWGSEQYF; J: TRBJ2-7; V: TRBV6-1
CDR3: CASNDVGGTPNNYGYTF; J: TRBJ1-2; V: TRBV19
CDR3: CASSSQGAGNQPQHF; J: TRBJ1-5; V: TRBV7-9
CDR3: CASSLAAGEGEQYF; J: TRBJ2-7; V: TRBV5-1
CDR3: CASSQGANTEAFF; J: TRBJ1-1; V: TRBV4-1
CDR3: CASTRLAGDGETQYF; J: TRBJ2-5; V: TRBV7-7
CDR3: CASSQRAGAYEQYF; J: TRBJ2-7; V: TRBV4-3
CDR3: CASSLGQYEKLFF; J: TRBJ1-4; V: TRBV11-1
CDR3: CASSLRLAGGDEQFF; J: TRBJ2-1; V: TRBV9
CDR3: CATSRVYRDAEKLFF; J: TRBJ1-4; V: TRBV15
CDR3: CASREVGQPQHF; J: TRBJ1-5; V: TRBV6-6
CDR3: CASSQAGTGGERGYTF; J: TRBJ1-2; V: TRBV4-1
CDR3: CASSGPGETQYF; J: TRBJ2-5; V: TRBV14
CDR3: CASRPDGYEQYF; J: TRBJ2-7; V: TRBV5-1
CDR3: CASSVRVGETQYF; J: TRBJ2-5; V: TRBV9
CDR3: CASSLPGQYGNTIYF; J: TRBJ1-3; V: TRBV5-1
CDR3: CSAGQDQPQHF; J: TRBJ1-5; V: TRBV20-1
CDR3: CASVRGTGGTGELFF; J: TRBJ2-2; V: TRBV5-1
CDR3: CASSPDTYSYEQYF; J: TRBJ2-7; V: TRBV5-1
CDR3: CASRTGPTEAFF; J: TRBJ1-1; V: TRBV19
CDR3: CAISSKGRGNTIYF; J: TRBJ1-3; V: TRBV10-3
CDR3: CASSYQGSTEAFF; J: TRBJ1-1; V: TRBV7-3
CDR3: CASRTQENYGYTF; J: TRBJ1-2; V: TRBV2
CDR3: CASQGQEYSYEQYF; J: TRBJ2-7; V: TRBV6-6
CDR3: CASSSQGNRMNTEAFF; J: TRBJ1-1; V: TRBV28
CDR3: CASSLKPVGTDTQYF; J: TRBJ2-3; V: TRBV27
CDR3: CASSPPGGQPQHF; J: TRBJ1-5; V: TRBV6-5
CDR3: CASSRGTGGLVEAFF; J: TRBJ1-1; V: TRBV18
CDR3: CASSSGLNTQYF; J: TRBJ2-3; V: TRBV7-2
CDR3: CASSFRGSNEKLFF; J: TRBJ1-4; V: TRBV28
CDR3: CASSQGHRGGEKLFF; J: TRBJ1-4; V: TRBV4-3
CDR3: CASRRLGTRGETQYF; J: TRBJ2-5; V: TRBV27
CDR3: CASSLGTTANYGYTF; J: TRBJ1-2; V: TRBV27
CDR3: CAISESKWVASWDEQFF; J: TRBJ2-1; V: TRBV10-3
CDR3: CASSPQRDRYEAFF; J: TRBJ1-1; V: TRBV18
CDR3: CASSSRLAVMAGELFF; J: TRBJ2-2; V: TRBV5-4
CDR3: CASSLLRDTEQYF; J: TRBJ2-7; V: TRBV7-8
CDR3: CASSESEATYEQYF; J: TRBJ2-7; V: TRBV2
CDR3: CASSSGVEQFF; J: TRBJ2-1; V: TRBV7-2
CDR3: CASSLGSSYNEQFF; J: TRBJ2-1; V: TRBV5-1
CDR3: CASSFRLAGVLGELFF; J: TRBJ2-2; V: TRBV5-1
CDR3: CASIPRGDLNTEAFF; J: TRBJ1-1; V: TRBV2
CDR3: CASSPAASSYNEQFF; J: TRBJ2-1; V: TRBV7-2
CDR3: CASSLRGSGELFF; J: TRBJ2-2; V: TRBV7-3
CDR3: CASSTWTSRSNEQYF; J: TRBJ2-7; V: TRBV11-2
CDR3: CASSPQGSTEAFF; J: TRBJ1-1; V: TRBV18
CDR3: CASSSGQGGTGELFF; J: TRBJ2-2; V: TRBV5-8
CDR3: CASSSPTPQGHAFF; J: TRBJ1-1; V: TRBV5-1
CDR3: CASSPGDPAWTQYF; J: TRBJ2-5; V: TRBV21-1
CDR3: CASSLMTGGGYTF; J: TRBJ1-2; V: TRBV7-3
CDR3: CASRKQGRVTGELFF; J: TRBJ2-2; V: TRBV19
CDR3: CASSLAGRYSYEQYF; J: TRBJ2-7; V: TRBV5-4
CDR3: CASSWEGPNTEAFF; J: TRBJ1-1; V: TRBV5-1
CDR3: CASSLPLLPNTEAFF; J: TRBJ1-1; V: TRBV28